These 14 T cell receptor beta chains were sequenced from one sample in a study of response to subunit inactivated influenza vaccine. TCRdb itself ran the RT-PCR reads through MiXCR, one entry per CDR3 protein. Of a few hundred thousand distinct CDR3 sequences in the sample, 9.5% to 13% were seen once. This sample comprised PBMCs from blood, obtained 45 days after vaccination. The origin of the receptors is a man in his fifties or sixties who received an inactivated influenza vaccine.

The V and J genes are TRBV29-1 and TRBJ2-4; D tentatively fits TRBD1 or TRBD2 (5 bases each). From germline, CDR1 is SQVTM and CDR2 ANQGSEA. V dropped 6 bases and J dropped 1 base, with 16 bases sitting between them. The CDR3 runs to 15 residues. Here the CDR3 DNA reads TGCAGCGTCGTAATGGTAGGGACGGCCAAAAACATTCAGTACTTC. It yields the protein CSVVMVGTAKNIQYF. The variable domain in full, with the rest retrieved from reference TRBV29-1 and TRBJ2-4, is SAVISQKPSRDICQRGTSLTIQCQVDSQVTMMFWYRQQPGQSLTLIATANQGSEATYESGFVIDKFPISRPNLTFSTLTVSNMSPEDSSIYLCSVVMVGTAKNIQYFGAGTRLSVL.

This rearrangement joins TRBV14 to TRBJ1-6, with D possibly being TRBD1 (5 bases). Germline V gives CDR1 SGHDN, CDR2 FVKESK. The CDR3 covers 15 residues. The V gene lost 3 bases and the J gene lost 10 bases, with 16 bases spanning the gap. CDR3 amino acids: CASSQAARDGSPLHF. CDR3 DNA: TGTGCCAGCAGCCAGGCGGCCAGGGACGGGTCACCCCTCCACTTT.

This clonotype came up many times. The chain joins TRBV5-1 to TRBJ2-7; the D call may be TRBD1 or TRBD2 (5 bases each). V was pared by 2 bases and J by 4 bases, with 13 bases between. The CDR3 is 14 residues long. Germline assignment: CDR1 SGHRS and CDR2 YFSETQ. The CDR3 coding sequence is TGCGCCAGCAGCTTCGGGGACGGTTTGTACGAGCAGTACTTC. Translation: CASSFGDGLYEQYF.

Ten or more counts support this clonotype. The rearrangement links TRBV12-3 or TRBV12-4 to TRBJ2-7; D gene unclear. CDR3 length equals 13 residues. The V end lost 2 bases, the J end lost 5 bases, and 10 bases lay between the germline ends. The DNA for the CDR3 is TGTGCCAGCAGTTTATCTGGGAAACACGAGCAGTACTTC. Encoded protein: CASSLSGKHEQYF.

A few counts support this clonotype. The rearrangement links TRBV24-1 to TRBJ1-5; D not certain. The CDR3 has 13 residues. Trimming removed 3 bases from V and 7 bases from J, with 9 bases in between. Per the germline V gene, CDR1 is KGHDR and CDR2 is SFDVKD. CDR3 bases: TGTGCCACCAGTGATGCGGCTAAACAGCCCCAGCATTTT. Encoded protein: CATSDAAKQPQHF.

The chain links TRBV2 to TRBJ2-1; maybe TRBD2 (6 bases). Germline V gene lookup returns CDR1 SNHLY and CDR2 FYNNEI. This CDR3 contains 16 residues. The V and J ends lost 5 bases and 7 bases respectively, with 21 bases between them. The CDR3 here is CASSPILAFSENEQFF. CDR3 DNA sequence: TGTGCCAGCAGTCCTATACTAGCATTTTCCGAAAATGAGCAGTTCTTC.

This clonotype came up many times. The V gene is TRBV12-3 or TRBV12-4, the J gene TRBJ1-2, with D uncertain. This CDR3 comprises 13 residues. Trimming took 6 bases from V and 3 from J, leaving 11 bases between them. The CDR3 DNA is TGTGCCAGCAGGGGGATTCGGGACTATGGCTACACCTTC. Translating gives CASRGIRDYGYTF.

CDR3 coding DNA: TGTGCCAGCAGCTCAGGTCGAAGCGGGAGAGGCTTTTCTCAGTTCTTC. This gives the protein CASSSGRSGRGFSQFF. V usage is TRBV7-2 and J usage is TRBJ2-1; 8 positions match TRBD2. CDR1 SGHTA and CDR2 FQGNSA come from the germline V gene. V was pared by 4 bases and J by 13 bases, with 18 bases of the junction left unmatched. The CDR3 is made up of 16 amino acids.

V usage is TRBV14 and J usage is TRBJ2-2, with 10 nucleotides matching TRBD1. Germline values: CDR1 SGHDN, CDR2 FVKESK. After removal of 1 base from V and 0 bases from J, the junction contained 5 bases not matched to a gene. This CDR3 is built from 18 residues. CDR3 DNA: TGTGCCAGCAGCCAAGGCGTGACAGGGGGCTCGAACACCGGGGAGCTGTTTTTT. Translated, it gives CASSQGVTGGSNTGELFF.

This chain links TRBV7-9 with TRBJ1-6, with D tentatively TRBD1 (5 bases). V was cut by 4 bases and J by 7 bases, with 14 bases left in between. CDR3 size: 15 residues. Germline CDR1 and CDR2: SEHNR and FQNEAQ (reference sequence). The CDR3 here is CASSSRDLKNSPLHF. CDR3 sequence (DNA): TGTGCCAGCAGCTCCCGGGACCTTAAAAATTCACCCCTCCACTTT.

V is TRBV20-1 and J is TRBJ1-5; D is perhaps TRBD1 (5 bases). Germline loops: CDR1 DFQATT, CDR2 SNEGSKA (reference sequence). The CDR3 totals 14 residues. V dropped 3 bases and J dropped 7 bases, with 16 bases sitting between them. The CDR3 protein is CSASGAQGPQPQHF. The CDR3, as DNA: TGCAGTGCTAGCGGTGCGCAGGGTCCCCAGCCCCAGCATTTT.

There are a few counts of this clonotype. This CDR3 reads CASSYGTGDLDEQYF. The CDR3 region has the DNA TGTGCCAGCAGTTACGGGACAGGGGATTTGGACGAGCAGTACTTC. J is TRBJ2-7 and V is TRBV6-5, with 10 bases fitting TRBD1. Germline V CDR1 and CDR2: MNHEY, SVGAGI. The CDR3 is 15 amino acids. After removal of 2 bases from V and 5 bases from J, the junction contained 6 bases not matched to a gene.

This clonotype was seen at least ten times. CDR3 sequence reads: CASSQVADQGHEQFF. The CDR3 coding sequence is TGCGCCAGCAGCCAAGTGGCGGACCAGGGGCATGAGCAGTTCTTC. This chain links TRBV4-3 with TRBJ2-1; D is perhaps TRBD1 (6 bases). Trimming cost V 1 base and J 8 bases, with 15 bases left between them. The CDR3 is 15 residues long. Per the germline V gene, CDR1 is LGHNA and CDR2 is YSLEER.

The rearrangement uses TRBV6-5 and TRBJ2-7, with TRBD1 identical over 10 bases. Trimming at V came to 5 bases and at J to 3 bases, leaving 13 bases not matched to a gene. The germline gives CDR1 MNHEY, CDR2 SVGAGI. There are 17 residues in the CDR3. CDR3 region: CASSHTAPGQGIYEQYF. The CDR3 nucleotides read TGTGCCAGCAGTCACACCGCACCGGGACAGGGGATCTACGAGCAGTACTTC.